This T cell receptor (beta chain) was identified in a study of T cells in Graves' hyperthyroidism and ophthalmopathy. Study-wide results and caveats: Model-based prediction identified ophthalmopathy a median approximately 6 months prior to its onset. From stable hyperthyroidism, ophthalmopathy was set apart by a 13 V-J model.

Amplified TCR beta CDR3 regions came from RNA transcripts. The TCR CDR3 first-round RT-PCR relied on the HTBI primer set. TCRdb independently ran MiXCR on the multiplex PCR reads; one entry per CDR3 protein. Of hundreds of thousands of distinct CDR3 sequences in the sample, around 15% were seen once. Disease lasting under 3 months, a NOSPECS grade of at least 4, and a Clinical Activity Score of at least 3 were features of the ophthalmopathy patients. Extraction of PBMCs used 8.5 to 10 ml of fresh peripheral blood. This CDR3 region has 14 residues. CDR1 and CDR2 from the germline V gene are SQVTM and ANQGSEA. The V end lost 1 base, the J end lost 0 bases, and 6 bases lay between the germline ends. This clonotype was seen many times. The antigen is not known.

The source of this sequence is a woman aged 40-49 years with Graves' ophthalmopathy. Sequenced sample: blood. The chain uses TRBV29-1 and TRBJ1-4; possible D gene TRBD1, 6 bases. CDR3 sequence: CSVEGTATNEKLFF. CDR3 nucleotides: TGCAGCGTTGAAGGGACAGCAACTAATGAAAAACTGTTTTTT.